This record concerns one T cell receptor beta chain sequence. This sample was taken from a study of response to subunit inactivated influenza vaccine. TCRdb reanalysed the RT-PCR reads using MiXCR and keeps one entry per CDR3 protein. The sample carries about 700,000 distinct CDR3 sequences, approximately 14% recorded once. This CDR3 has 15 residues. Germline-derived CDR1 and CDR2 are LGHNA and YNFKEQ. V lost 4 bases and J lost 6, with 19 bases in between. This rearrangement joins TRBV4-2 to TRBJ2-7; a weak D match, TRBD1 (6 bases). Sequences were derived from PBMCs from blood, sampled around 14 days before vaccination. The receptor was derived from a man aged 50 or older who received an inactivated influenza vaccine. This chain's CDR3 is CASSLEQGNTGEQYF. DNA for the CDR3: TGTGCCAGCAGCCTAGAACAGGGTAATACGGGCGAGCAGTACTTC.